This T cell receptor beta chain was retrieved from a study of neurological immune-mediated disorders. This CDR3 is built from 14 residues. Deletions cut 3 bases from V and 2 bases from J, with 10 bases between. CDR1 is SEHNR, CDR2 FQNEAQ, per germline (reference sequence). This clonotype was detected many times. TCRdb used MiXCR to reprocess the 5' RACE reads, holding one entry per CDR3 protein. The table shows 50,000 to 70,000 distinct CDR3 sequences, with under 3.5% occurring only once. This receptor was taken from a man aged 40-55 years with multiple sclerosis. The gene calls are TRBV7-9 and TRBJ1-1; possible D gene TRBD1, 6 bases. The material sequenced was PBMCs. The CDR3 nucleotides are TGTGCCAGCAGCTTTTCAGGGGTAAACACTGAAGCTTTCTTT. Its protein product is CASSFSGVNTEAFF.